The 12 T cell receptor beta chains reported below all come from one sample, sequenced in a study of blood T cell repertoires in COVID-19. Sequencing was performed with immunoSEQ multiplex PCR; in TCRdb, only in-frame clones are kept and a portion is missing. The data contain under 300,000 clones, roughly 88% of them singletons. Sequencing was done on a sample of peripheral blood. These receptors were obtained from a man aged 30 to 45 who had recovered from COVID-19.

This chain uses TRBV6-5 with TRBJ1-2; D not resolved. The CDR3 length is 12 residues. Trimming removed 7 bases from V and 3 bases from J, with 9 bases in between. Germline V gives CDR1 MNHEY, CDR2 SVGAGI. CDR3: CASNDQYYGYTF. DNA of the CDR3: TGTGCCAGCAACGATCAGTACTATGGCTACACCTTC.

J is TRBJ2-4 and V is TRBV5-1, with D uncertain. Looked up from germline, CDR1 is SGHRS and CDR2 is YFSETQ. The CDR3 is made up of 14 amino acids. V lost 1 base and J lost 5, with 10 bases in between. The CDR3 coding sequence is TGCGCCAGCAGCTTGCCGGGTCCTGAAAACATTCAGTACTTC. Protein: CASSLPGPENIQYF.

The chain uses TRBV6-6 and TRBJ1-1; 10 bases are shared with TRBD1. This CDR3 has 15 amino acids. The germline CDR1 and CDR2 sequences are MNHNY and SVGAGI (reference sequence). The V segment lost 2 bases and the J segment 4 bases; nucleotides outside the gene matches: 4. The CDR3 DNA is TGTGCCAGCAGTTACAGGTGGGACAGGGGCACTGAAGCTTTCTTT. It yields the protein CASSYRWDRGTEAFF.

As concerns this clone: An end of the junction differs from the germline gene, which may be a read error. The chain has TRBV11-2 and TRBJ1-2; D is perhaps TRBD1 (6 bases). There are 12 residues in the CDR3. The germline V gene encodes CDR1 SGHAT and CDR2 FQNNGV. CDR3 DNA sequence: TGTGCCAGCAGCTTAGGAGTAGGGGACACCAGCTTC. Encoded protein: CASSLGVGDTSF.

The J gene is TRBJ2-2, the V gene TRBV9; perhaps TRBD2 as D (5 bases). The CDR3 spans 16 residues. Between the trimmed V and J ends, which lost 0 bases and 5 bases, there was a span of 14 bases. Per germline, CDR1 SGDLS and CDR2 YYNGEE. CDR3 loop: CASSVVDFLVTGELFF. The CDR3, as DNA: TGTGCCAGCAGCGTAGTGGACTTTTTAGTTACCGGGGAGCTGTTTTTT.

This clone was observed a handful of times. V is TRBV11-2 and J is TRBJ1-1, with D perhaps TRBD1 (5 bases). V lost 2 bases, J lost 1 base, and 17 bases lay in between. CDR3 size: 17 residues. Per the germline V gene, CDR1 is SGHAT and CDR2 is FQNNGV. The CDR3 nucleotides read TGTGCCAGCAGCTTAAAATTTATGGACATTCCGAACACTGAAGCTTTCTTT. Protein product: CASSLKFMDIPNTEAFF. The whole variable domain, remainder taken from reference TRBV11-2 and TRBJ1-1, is EAGVAQSPRYKIIEKRQSVAFWCNPISGHATLYWYQQILGQGPKLLIQFQNNGVVDDSQLPKDRFSAERLKGVDSTLKIQPAKLEDSAVYLCASSLKFMDIPNTEAFFGQGTRLTVV.

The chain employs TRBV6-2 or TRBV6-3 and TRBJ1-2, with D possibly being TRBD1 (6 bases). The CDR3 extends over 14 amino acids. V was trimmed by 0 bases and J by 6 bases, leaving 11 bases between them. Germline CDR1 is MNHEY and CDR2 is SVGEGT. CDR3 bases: TGTGCCAGCAGTTACTCATCCAGGGGAGATGGCTACACCTTC. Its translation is CASSYSSRGDGYTF.

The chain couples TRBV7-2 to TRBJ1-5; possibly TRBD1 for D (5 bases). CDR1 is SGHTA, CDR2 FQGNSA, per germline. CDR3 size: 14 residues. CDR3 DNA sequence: TGTGCAATCTCAGTGGCAGGGTCAAATCAGCCCCAGCATTTT. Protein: CAISVAGSNQPQHF.

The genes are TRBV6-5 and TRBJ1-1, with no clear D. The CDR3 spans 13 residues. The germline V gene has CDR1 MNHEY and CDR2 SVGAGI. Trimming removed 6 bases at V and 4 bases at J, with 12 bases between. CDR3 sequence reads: CASSPLEGTEAFF. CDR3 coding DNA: TGTGCCAGCAGCCCCTTGGAGGGCACTGAAGCTTTCTTT.

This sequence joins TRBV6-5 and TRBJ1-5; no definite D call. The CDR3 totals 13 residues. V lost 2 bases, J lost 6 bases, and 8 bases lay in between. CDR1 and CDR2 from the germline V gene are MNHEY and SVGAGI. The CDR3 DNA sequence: TGTGCCAGCAGTTACGGTAGCGGTCAGCCCCAGCATTTT. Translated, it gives CASSYGSGQPQHF.

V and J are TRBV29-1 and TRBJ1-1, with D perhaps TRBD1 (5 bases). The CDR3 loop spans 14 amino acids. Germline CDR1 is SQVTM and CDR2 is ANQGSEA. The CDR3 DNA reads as TGCACTGCCTGTCCGGGGGTGGTATGCACTGAAGCTTTCTTT. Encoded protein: CTACPGVVCTEAFF.

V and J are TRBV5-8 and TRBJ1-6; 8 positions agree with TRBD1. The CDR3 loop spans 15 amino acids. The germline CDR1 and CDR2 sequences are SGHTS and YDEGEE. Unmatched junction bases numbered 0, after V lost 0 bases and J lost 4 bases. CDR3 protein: CASSLGQGYNSPLHF. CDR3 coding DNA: TGTGCCAGCAGCTTGGGACAGGGGTATAATTCACCCCTCCACTTT.